A selection of T cell receptor beta chains follows, all from one sample in a study of T cells in Graves' hyperthyroidism and ophthalmopathy. TCRdb fed the multiplex PCR reads into MiXCR, producing one record per CDR3 protein. The sample has 150,000 or so distinct CDR3 sequences; more than 20% are singletons. Source material: blood. The receptors come from a woman aged 45 to 65 with Graves' hyperthyroidism that later progressed to Graves' ophthalmopathy. Both conserved end residues are part of each CDR3.

>TRBJ2-3|TRBV7-3|12
CASGDSGNTQYF
>TRBJ2-2|TRBV5-1|15
CASSTGAPNTGELFF
>TRBJ2-7|TRBV7-2|14
CASSLVPEDYEQYF
>TRBJ2-1|TRBV3-1|15
CASSPQGRGYNEQFF
>TRBJ2-6|TRBV30|14
CAWTGGSGANVLTF
>TRBJ2-1|TRBV28|11
CASRLLDEQFF
>TRBJ1-5|TRBV5-6|15
CASSLKGYRNQPQHF
>TRBJ1-3|TRBV12-3/TRBV12-4|16
CASSPRTLSSGNTIYF
>TRBJ2-7|TRBV7-2|15
CASSFLGQSDYEQYF
>TRBJ2-1|TRBV3-1|17
CASSRRTGTSGDNEQFF
>TRBJ2-6|TRBV28|15
CASSPLGSGANVLTF
>TRBJ1-5|TRBV2|13
CASSTGGGQPQHF
>TRBJ2-5|TRBV5-5|16
CASSFSAVRPQETQYF
>TRBJ2-3|TRBV7-2|15
CASSLGTVGADTQYF
>TRBJ1-6|TRBV14|14
CASSQVEGYSPLHF
>TRBJ2-1|TRBV7-2|15
CASSPRAPGPTEQFF
>TRBJ2-3|TRBV6-1|12
CASMAARDTQYF
>TRBJ2-2|TRBV16|15
CASSALTGSTGELFF
>TRBJ2-5|TRBV6-1|15
CASSLEGSRGETQYF
>TRBJ1-2|TRBV30|13
CAWSRTGEYGYTF
>TRBJ2-4|TRBV20-1|17
CSARKPGLAVAKNIQYF
>TRBJ2-7|TRBV2|11
CASSRATEQYF
>TRBJ2-1|TRBV20-1|19
CSALSGTSGGTSRSGEQFF
>TRBJ1-6|TRBV5-1|16
CASSLGPRDTGSPLHF
>TRBJ2-7|TRBV3-1|12
CASRPNRGEQYF
>TRBJ2-5|TRBV2|14
CASRLKTGSETQYF
>TRBJ2-1|TRBV11-2|16
CASSLGAILPYNEQFF
>TRBJ1-2|TRBV7-2|11
CASSYRDGYTF
>TRBJ1-1|TRBV30|13
CAWSPDRNTEAFF
>TRBJ2-1|TRBV18|14
CASSLAGGRNEQFF
>TRBJ2-1|TRBV7-9|15
CASSQGGTIYNEQFF
>TRBJ2-3|TRBV12-3/TRBV12-4|15
CASSRPGGGADTQYF
>TRBJ2-7|TRBV2|13
CASERGESYEQYF
>TRBJ2-1|TRBV10-3|15
CAISGGLAGVVEQFF
>TRBJ2-3|TRBV4-1|16
CASSLRQGPLTHTQYF
>TRBJ2-4|TRBV20-1|16
CSAGQGAAVAKNIQYF
>TRBJ2-4|TRBV11-2|16
CASSPGGPLRMNIQYF
>TRBJ2-6|TRBV28|17
CASSFDWTGAGANVLTF
>TRBJ2-7|TRBV19|15
CASSPGTSGRREQYF
>TRBJ1-5|TRBV20-1|15
CSAQGQFDSNQPQHF
>TRBJ1-1|TRBV3-1|13
CASSQARITEAFF
>TRBJ2-2|TRBV24-1|14
CATSDPKGPGELFF
>TRBJ1-1|TRBV20-1|14
CSASAPPRSTEAFF
>TRBJ1-6|TRBV12-3/TRBV12-4|14
CASSFGGAGSPLHF
>TRBJ2-1|TRBV29-1|16
CSVDGHSEGSYNEQFF
>TRBJ2-2|TRBV4-1|16
CASSQQLAGRAGELFF
>TRBJ2-1|TRBV6-2/TRBV6-3|14
CASSATSGGAEQFF
>TRBJ2-4|TRBV28|15
CASSARTSGRPPQYF
>TRBJ1-5|TRBV20-1|15
CSAGGGRGGLQPQHF
>TRBJ2-5|TRBV29-1|14
CSAEGQGVGETQYF
>TRBJ2-1|TRBV5-1|14
CASRSSGRGDEQFF
>TRBJ2-7|TRBV7-6|13
CASRYTSGSEQYF
>TRBJ1-5|TRBV6-1|15
CASGTSGGSNQPQHF
>TRBJ2-7|TRBV2|12
CASSVTNYEQYF
>TRBJ2-1|TRBV20-1|16
CSARDPGHSSMNEQFF
>TRBJ2-2|TRBV6-1|15
CASRAGTALLGELFF
>TRBJ2-7|TRBV7-2|15
CASSSRTSGNYEQYF